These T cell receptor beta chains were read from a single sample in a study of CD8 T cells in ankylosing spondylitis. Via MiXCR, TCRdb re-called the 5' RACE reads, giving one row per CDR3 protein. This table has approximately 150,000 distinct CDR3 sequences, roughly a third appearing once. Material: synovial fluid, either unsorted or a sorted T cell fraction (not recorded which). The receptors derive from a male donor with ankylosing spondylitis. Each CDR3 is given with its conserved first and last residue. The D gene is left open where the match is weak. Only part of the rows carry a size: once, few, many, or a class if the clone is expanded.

CDR3nt: TGCGCCAGCAGCCGACTAGCGGGGAACACCGGGGAGCTGTTTTTT
CDR3aa: CASSRLAGNTGELFF
d_gene: TRBD2
abundance: many
j_gene: TRBJ2-2
v_gene: TRBV5-1

CDR3nt: TGTGCCAGCAGTGGATATGTTGGCACAGATACGCAGTATTTT
CDR3aa: CASSGYVGTDTQYF
d_gene: NA
abundance: NA
j_gene: TRBJ2-3
v_gene: TRBV6-1

CDR3nt: TGCAGCGTGGTGGACAGAGACTATGGCTACACCTTC
CDR3aa: CSVVDRDYGYTF
d_gene: NA
abundance: NA
j_gene: TRBJ1-2
v_gene: TRBV29-1

CDR3nt: TGTGCCAGTAGTAAACGGGGGGTGAACACTGAAGCTTTCTTT
CDR3aa: CASSKRGVNTEAFF
d_gene: NA
abundance: many
j_gene: TRBJ1-1
v_gene: TRBV19

CDR3nt: TGCAGTGCTAGAGGGGGGGTAGGGAGCACAGATACGCAGTATTTT
CDR3aa: CSARGGVGSTDTQYF
d_gene: NA
abundance: NA
j_gene: TRBJ2-3
v_gene: TRBV20-1

CDR3nt: TGTGCCACCAGTGATTTTATTAGCGGGGTGGAGACCCAGTACTTC
CDR3aa: CATSDFISGVETQYF
d_gene: TRBD2
abundance: NA
j_gene: TRBJ2-5
v_gene: TRBV24-1

CDR3nt: TGTGCCAGCAGTGGCCGGACAGGGGTCGCAGATACGCAGTATTTT
CDR3aa: CASSGRTGVADTQYF
d_gene: TRBD1
abundance: few
j_gene: TRBJ2-3
v_gene: TRBV12-3/TRBV12-4

CDR3nt: TGCGCCAGCAGCCAAGACAGCTCAACTAGCACAGATACGCAGTATTTT
CDR3aa: CASSQDSSTSTDTQYF
d_gene: NA
abundance: many
j_gene: TRBJ2-3
v_gene: TRBV4-1

CDR3nt: TGCAGTGCCGACCCCAGGGGGGACACTGAAGCTTTCTTT
CDR3aa: CSADPRGDTEAFF
d_gene: TRBD1
abundance: NA
j_gene: TRBJ1-1
v_gene: TRBV20-1

CDR3nt: TGCAGCGTGGAAAGACTGGTACGCTACGAGCAGTACTTC
CDR3aa: CSVERLVRYEQYF
d_gene: NA
abundance: NA
j_gene: TRBJ2-7
v_gene: TRBV29-1

CDR3nt: TGCAGTGCTAGCACTCTAGCGGGCCACTCTGGGGCCAACGTCCTGACTTTC
CDR3aa: CSASTLAGHSGANVLTF
d_gene: TRBD2
abundance: NA
j_gene: TRBJ2-6
v_gene: TRBV20-1

CDR3nt: TGTGCCAGCAGCTTAGCTGAGGTGGGGACCCAGTACTTC
CDR3aa: CASSLAEVGTQYF
d_gene: NA
abundance: few
j_gene: TRBJ2-5
v_gene: TRBV7-8

CDR3nt: TGTGCCAGCAGCCCACCAGGGGAGCTGTTTTTT
CDR3aa: CASSPPGELFF
d_gene: NA
abundance: many
j_gene: TRBJ2-2
v_gene: TRBV7-2

CDR3nt: TGCGCCAGCAGCCAAGATAGCGGGACGCTATACGAGCAGTACTTC
CDR3aa: CASSQDSGTLYEQYF
d_gene: TRBD2
abundance: many
j_gene: TRBJ2-7
v_gene: TRBV4-1

CDR3nt: TGTGCCAGCAGCCAAGAGGGGGGGATGGAGACCCAGTACTTC
CDR3aa: CASSQEGGMETQYF
d_gene: TRBD2
abundance: few
j_gene: TRBJ2-5
v_gene: TRBV4-2

CDR3nt: TGTGCCAGCAGGCCCCCGGGGGGGGTCTATGGCTACACCTTC
CDR3aa: CASRPPGGVYGYTF
d_gene: NA
abundance: few
j_gene: TRBJ1-2
v_gene: TRBV6-1